This TCR beta chain was recorded in a study of technical replicates of blood from a few donors. Germline V CDR1 and CDR2: SGHRS, YFSETQ. CDR3 length: 14 residues. V was pared by 0 bases and J by 3 bases, with 9 bases between. Some clones are missing from TCRdb's copy, which holds only in-frame ones; the method was immunoSEQ multiplex PCR. The data contain over 10,000 clones, 75% to 85% of them seen just once; the ten biggest clones take up less than 15%. This clonotype originated in a human donor in good health. Sequencing was done on a sample of PBMCs. This rearrangement joins TRBV5-1 to TRBJ1-1; a weak D match, TRBD1 (5 bases). DNA for the CDR3: TGCGCCAGCAGCTTGGAAGGGGCGGACACTGAAGCTTTCTTT. Its protein is CASSLEGADTEAFF.